This T cell receptor beta chain was retrieved from a study of T cells after somatic rescue of genetic block. The repertoire was sequenced with immunoSEQ multiplex PCR; TCRdb's copy has only in-frame clones and lacks some. In the table there are some 70,000 clones, just over 90% of which are singletons. CDR1 and CDR2 from the germline V gene are PRHDT and FYEKMQ (reference sequence). CDR3 length: 16 residues. Germline trimming cut 2 bases from V and 3 bases from J; bases unmatched to any gene: 3. The TCR sequence derives from a man aged 30 to 45. The chain carries TRBV13 and TRBJ2-3; TRBD2 agrees at 12 bases. Sequencing input: peripheral blood mononuclear cells (PBMCs). CDR3 amino acids: CASSLLAGGDTDTQYF. The CDR3 bases are TGTGCCAGCAGCTTACTAGCGGGAGGGGATACAGATACGCAGTATTTT.